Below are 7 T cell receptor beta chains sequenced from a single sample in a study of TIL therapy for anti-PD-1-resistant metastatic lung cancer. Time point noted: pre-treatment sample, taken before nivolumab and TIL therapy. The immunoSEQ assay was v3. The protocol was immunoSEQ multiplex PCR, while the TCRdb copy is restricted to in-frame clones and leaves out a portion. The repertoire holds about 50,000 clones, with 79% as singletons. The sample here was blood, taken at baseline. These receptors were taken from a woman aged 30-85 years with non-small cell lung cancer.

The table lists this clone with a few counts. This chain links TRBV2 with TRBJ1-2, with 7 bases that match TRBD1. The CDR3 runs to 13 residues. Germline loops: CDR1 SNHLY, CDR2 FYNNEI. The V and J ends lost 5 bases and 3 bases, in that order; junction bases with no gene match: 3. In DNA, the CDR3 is TGTGCCAGCAGTCCTGGACAGGACTATGGCTACACCTTC. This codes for CASSPGQDYGYTF.

The CDR3 is CASSLGQAGDPYQETQYF. CDR3 coding DNA: TGCGCCAGCAGCTTGGGACAGGCGGGAGACCCTTATCAAGAGACCCAGTACTTC. The chain recombines TRBV5-1 with TRBJ2-5; TRBD2 is a possible D gene (7 bases). The CDR3 length is 18 residues. Trimming removed 0 bases from V and 2 bases from J, with 20 bases in between. The V gene's germline CDR1 is SGHRS and CDR2 YFSETQ.

The CDR3 here is CATSSDPGTGFHYGYTF. The CDR3 DNA follows: TGTGCCACCAGCAGTGACCCCGGCACAGGCTTCCATTATGGCTACACCTTC. The chain has TRBV15 and TRBJ1-2; TRBD1 might be the D (5 bases). V lost 3 bases and J 5 bases, leaving 22 bases between the germline ends. Germline V gene data show CDR1 as LNHNV and CDR2 as YYDKDF (reference sequence). The CDR3 length is 17 residues.

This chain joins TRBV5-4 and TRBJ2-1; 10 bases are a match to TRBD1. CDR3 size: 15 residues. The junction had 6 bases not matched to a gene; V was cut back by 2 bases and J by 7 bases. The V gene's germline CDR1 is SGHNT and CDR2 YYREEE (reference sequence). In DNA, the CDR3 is TGTGCCAGCAGCTTAGGGACAGGGGCGGAGAATGAGCAGTTCTTC. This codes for CASSLGTGAENEQFF.

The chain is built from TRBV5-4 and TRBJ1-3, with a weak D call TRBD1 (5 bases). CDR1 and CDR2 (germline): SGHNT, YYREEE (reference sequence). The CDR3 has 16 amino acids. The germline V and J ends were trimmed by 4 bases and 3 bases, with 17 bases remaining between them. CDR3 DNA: TGTGCCAGCAGCGGATCAACTCGGGACGGTGGAAACACCATATATTTT. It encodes CASSGSTRDGGNTIYF.

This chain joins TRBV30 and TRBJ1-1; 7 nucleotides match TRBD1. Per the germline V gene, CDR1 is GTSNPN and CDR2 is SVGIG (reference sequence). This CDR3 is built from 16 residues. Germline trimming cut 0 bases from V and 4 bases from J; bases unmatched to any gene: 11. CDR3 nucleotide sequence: TGTGCCTGGAGTGTGTTAGGAGGGGGCGCGAGCACTGAAGCTTTCTTT. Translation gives CAWSVLGGGASTEAFF.

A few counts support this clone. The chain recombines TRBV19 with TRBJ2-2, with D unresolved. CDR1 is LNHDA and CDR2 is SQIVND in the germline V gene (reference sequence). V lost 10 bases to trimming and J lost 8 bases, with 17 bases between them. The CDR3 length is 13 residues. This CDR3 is CATGVLAWGELFF. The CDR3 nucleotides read TGTGCCACTGGTGTTTTGGCGTGGGGGGAGCTGTTTTTT.